This TCR beta chain was found in a study of T cells in Graves' hyperthyroidism and ophthalmopathy. For the study at large: Blood was drawn when the patient was first diagnosed and still untreated. General study results and limits: A model built on 13 V-J features separated ophthalmopathy from stable hyperthyroidism.

Researchers took RNA transcripts and amplified the TCR beta CDR3 regions from them. A set of HTBI primers served as the primers for a first-round RT-PCR of the TCR CDR3. TCRdb used MiXCR to reprocess the multiplex PCR reads, holding one entry per CDR3 protein. The sample carries under 400,000 distinct CDR3 sequences, roughly 13% recorded once. This clonotype was detected many times. Its specificity is unknown. CDR1 SGHRS and CDR2 YFSETQ come from the germline V gene. This CDR3 has 14 amino acids. Trimming cost V 3 bases and J 5 bases, with 14 bases left between them. V usage is TRBV5-1 and J usage is TRBJ2-5; a possible D gene is TRBD2 (6 bases). The sequence was obtained from a young woman with Graves' hyperthyroidism. Sequencing was carried out using blood. This CDR3 is CASSSGGLGETQYF. Written as DNA, the CDR3 is TGCGCCAGCAGCTCCGGAGGGCTGGGGGAGACCCAGTACTTC.